The T cell receptor (beta chain) described here comes from a study of monozygotic twins with inflammatory bowel disease. Germline CDR1 reads DFQATT; CDR2 reads SNEGSKA (reference sequence). The CDR3 runs to 13 residues. Per sample, reverse transcription was split into eight reactions. Each CDR3 protein gets one entry in TCRdb, which reprocessed the 5' RACE reads and gives no DNA. This sample's clone table lists about 380,000 distinct CDR3 sequences. The receptor's source is a human donor with ulcerative colitis or Crohn's disease, or a healthy co-twin of an affected twin (not recorded which). Sequenced: blood. The chain joins TRBV20-1 to TRBJ2-5. The CDR3: CSAREGWKETQYF.